This record covers a single T cell receptor (beta chain). Trimming took 2 bases from V and 6 from J, leaving 19 bases between them. Germline V gives CDR1 MNHNS, CDR2 SASEGT. The CDR3 contains 16 residues. These data belong to a study of T cell responses to AZD1222 COVID-19 vaccine. Some clones are missing from TCRdb's copy, which holds only in-frame ones; the method was immunoSEQ multiplex PCR. The sample includes more than 75,000 clones, 85% to 90% of them seen just once. The clonotype was recovered from an adult in good health. Sequenced material: peripheral blood, taken on day 0 of AZD1222 vaccination. The chain employs TRBV6-1 and TRBJ1-1; D is uncertain. CDR3 loop: CASSETYTPQHPEAFF. The CDR3 DNA reads TGTGCCAGCAGTGAAACATACACACCCCAGCATCCTGAAGCTTTCTTT.